The next 10 T cell receptor beta chains were all read from a single sample in a study of blood T cell repertoires in COVID-19. TCRdb's table, derived via immunoSEQ multiplex PCR, lists solely in-frame clones and lacks some. Of approximately 75,000 clones in the sample, 86% were seen once. The sequenced sample was peripheral blood. These receptors all come from an elderly man with COVID-19, enrolled during active disease.

The CDR3 bases are TGTGCCAGCAGCGGTAGCGGGGGGGCCTCTGGGGAAAACATTCAGTACTTC. This gives the protein CASSGSGGASGENIQYF. The chain is built from TRBV9 and TRBJ2-4; TRBD2 aligns across 11 bases. Germline assignment: CDR1 SGDLS and CDR2 YYNGEE. The CDR3 has 17 residues. The J segment lost 5 bases and the V segment lost 3 bases, leaving 10 bases of the junction unmatched.

This chain links TRBV28 with TRBJ2-7; 8 nucleotides match TRBD2. CDR1 is MDHEN and CDR2 is SYDVKM in the germline V gene. Trimming removed 1 base from V and 6 bases from J; junction bases left unmatched: 8. CDR3 length: 15 residues. For the CDR3, the DNA is TGTGCCAGCAGTTTATTTCCAGCGGGGGCTGGCGAGCAGTACTTC. As protein: CASSLFPAGAGEQYF.

About this clone: Other nucleotide sequences in the sample specify the same CDR3. The chain has TRBV18 and TRBJ1-2; a possible D gene is TRBD1 (5 bases). Germline CDR1 is KGHSH and CDR2 is LQKENI. Trimming shortened V by 3 bases and J by 0 bases, and 8 bases separated the two germline ends. The CDR3 spans 14 residues. The CDR3 region has the DNA TGTGCCAGCTCACCCGACAGAGCTAACTATGGCTACACCTTC. Translation gives CASSPDRANYGYTF.

The chain joins TRBV5-1 to TRBJ2-6; 8 bases are a match to TRBD1. V lost 3 bases to trimming and J lost 4 bases; unmatched junction nucleotides: 3. This CDR3 comprises 15 residues. The germline V gene encodes CDR1 SGHRS and CDR2 YFSETQ. CDR3 loop: CASSSDRAGANVLTF. As DNA, the CDR3 is TGCGCCAGCAGCTCGGACAGGGCCGGGGCCAACGTCCTGACTTTC.

This chain joins TRBV5-1 and TRBJ2-1, with D possibly being TRBD1 (6 bases). The CDR3 has 15 amino acids. Germline V gene sequence: CDR1 SGHRS, CDR2 YFSETQ. Trimming took 1 base from V and 7 from J, leaving 15 bases between them. This chain's CDR3 is CASSLLTGFLNEQFF. Written as DNA, the CDR3 is TGCGCCAGCAGCTTGTTGACAGGATTCCTTAATGAGCAGTTCTTC.

The chain joins TRBV19 to TRBJ1-5; D gene ambiguous. CDR3 size: 16 residues. Trimming cost V 1 base and J 1 base, with 11 bases left between them. Germline V gene lookup returns CDR1 LNHDA and CDR2 SQIVND (reference sequence). In nucleotides, the CDR3 is TGTGCCAGTAGTATAGGGTCACTGAGGAGCAATCAGCCCCAGCATTTT. Protein product: CASSIGSLRSNQPQHF. Looking up the rest from reference TRBV19 and TRBJ1-5 gives the full variable domain: DGGITQSPKYLFRKEGQNVTLSCEQNLNHDAMYWYRQDPGQGLRLIYYSQIVNDFQKGDIAEGYSVSREKKESFPLTVTSAQKNPTAFYLCASSIGSLRSNQPQHFGDGTRLSIL.

In its sample, this clone was seen once. The rearrangement joins TRBV5-1 to TRBJ1-3, with a tentative D call TRBD1 (6 bases). Trimming cost V 4 bases and J 0 bases, with 17 bases left between them. CDR1 and CDR2 from the germline V gene are SGHRS and YFSETQ. CDR3 length: 17 residues. In DNA, the CDR3 is TGCGCCAGCAGCGTGGGGTGGGGACAAGGCTCTGGAAACACCATATATTTT. This translates into CASSVGWGQGSGNTIYF.

This clone showed up just a few times. The chain uses TRBV7-9 and TRBJ1-1; TRBD1 agrees at 7 bases. V shed 5 bases and J 4 bases; nucleotides not matched to a gene: 16. Per germline, CDR1 SEHNR and CDR2 FQNEAQ (reference sequence). This CDR3 has 17 amino acids. The CDR3 is CASSVRARNRGGTEAFF. The CDR3, as DNA: TGTGCCAGCAGCGTAAGAGCCAGGAACAGGGGAGGCACTGAAGCTTTCTTT.

The chain uses TRBV2 and TRBJ1-2, with a tentative D call TRBD1 (5 bases). Germline V lookup: CDR1 SNHLY, CDR2 FYNNEI. V was cut by 1 base and J by 5 bases, with 11 bases left in between. This CDR3 is 14 amino acids long. CDR3 protein: CASSEEGRMYGYTF. The CDR3 DNA follows: TGTGCCAGCAGTGAAGAGGGGAGGATGTATGGCTACACCTTC.

This rearrangement joins TRBV2 to TRBJ1-5, with D uncertain. Germline V lookup: CDR1 SNHLY, CDR2 FYNNEI. The CDR3 extends over 12 amino acids. V gave up 11 bases and J gave up 7 bases, with 15 bases separating them. CDR3 in DNA: TGTGCCGGTCGAGGTCTCGGGCAGCCCCAGCATTTT. It yields the protein CAGRGLGQPQHF.